The clone carrying this TCR beta chain was recorded at least ten times. Its antigen is not identified. The entry originates in a study of human T cells and chemical hapten exposure. This CDR3 is 15 amino acids long. Unmatched junction bases numbered 6, after V lost 4 bases and J lost 5 bases. The germline V gene has CDR1 LNHNV and CDR2 YYDKDF (reference sequence). The time point: patch test 2, 6 weeks after DPC sensitization. The treatment here: therapeutic diphenylcyclopropenone sensitization with weekly scalp DPC. Individual cDNA molecules in this library carried unique molecular identifiers. One entry per CDR3 protein, called by TCRdb with MiXCR from the RACE reads. Counted here are under 100,000 distinct CDR3 sequences, over 9.5% occurring once; the ten biggest clones make up about 5%. Whole-study results and caveats: Among TCRs, those above 1 in 1000 frequency were unaffected by DPC sensitization.

V is TRBV15 and J is TRBJ2-1; TRBD1 agrees at 9 bases. This sample comprised whole blood, obtained in connection with sensitization to the hapten diphenylcyclopropenone (DPC). The receptor comes from a woman aged 50 to 60 with alopecia areata. Some clones in this sample may be carry-over from other donors' samples. CDR3 residues: CATSKGQGINNEQFF. CDR3 coding DNA: TGTGCCACCAGCAAAGGACAGGGGATCAACAATGAGCAGTTCTTC.